The clone carrying this T cell receptor (beta chain) was counted ten times or more. What it binds is not known. In germline, CDR1 is SGHRS, CDR2 YFSETQ. With V trimmed by 2 bases and J by 10 bases, 14 bases remained unmatched. This CDR3 is 16 amino acids long. A 10-nucleotide random UMI tagged transcripts in template-switch 5'RACE cDNA synthesis. TCRdb re-called the 5' RACE reads through MiXCR, storing one row per CDR3 protein. The table has roughly 80,000 distinct CDR3 sequences, approximately 9.4% seen once. PBMCs stored at -80 C, 2 million in total, were the source of the unsorted libraries. The data were obtained in a study of neurological immune-mediated disorders. Whole-study results and caveats: Levels of TCR clonal expansion peaked in HTLV-1-associated myelopathy and reached their lowest in multiple sclerosis, under those of healthy controls. Expanded clones shared no identical CDR3 amino acid sequences across subjects, which suggested private TCR-beta repertoires in all groups.

This clonotype was sampled from a man aged 45-65 years in good health. The V gene is TRBV5-1, the J gene TRBJ2-1, with 8 bases matching TRBD2. The material sequenced was PBMCs. CDR3 residues: CASSLGGLGPSDEQFF. The CDR3 bases are TGCGCCAGCAGCTTAGGGGGACTAGGACCCTCAGACGAGCAGTTCTTC.